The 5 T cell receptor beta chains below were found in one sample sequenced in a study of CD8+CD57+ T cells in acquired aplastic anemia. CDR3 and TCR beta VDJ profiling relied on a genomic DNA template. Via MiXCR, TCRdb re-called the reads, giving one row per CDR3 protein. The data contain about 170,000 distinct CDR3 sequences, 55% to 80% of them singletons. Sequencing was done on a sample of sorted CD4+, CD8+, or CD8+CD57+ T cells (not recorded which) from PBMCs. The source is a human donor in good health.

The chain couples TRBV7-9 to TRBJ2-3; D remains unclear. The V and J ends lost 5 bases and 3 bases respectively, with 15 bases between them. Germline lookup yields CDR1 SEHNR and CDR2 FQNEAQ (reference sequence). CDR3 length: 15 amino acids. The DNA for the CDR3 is TGTGCCAGCAGCGCCCGGTTGGAGAGTACAGATACGCAGTATTTT. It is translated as CASSARLESTDTQYF.

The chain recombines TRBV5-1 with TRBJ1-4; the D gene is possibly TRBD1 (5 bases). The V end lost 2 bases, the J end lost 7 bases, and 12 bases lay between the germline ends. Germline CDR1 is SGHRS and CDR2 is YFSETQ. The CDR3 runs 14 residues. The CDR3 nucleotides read TGCGCCAGCAGCTTTACAGGTGGCGGTGAAAAACTGTTTTTT. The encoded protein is CASSFTGGGEKLFF.

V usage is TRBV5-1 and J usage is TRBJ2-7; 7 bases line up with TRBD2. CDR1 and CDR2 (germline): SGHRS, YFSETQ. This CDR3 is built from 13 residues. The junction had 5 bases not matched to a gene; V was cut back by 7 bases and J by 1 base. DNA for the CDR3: TGCGCCAGCGGGGGGGAGGGGTCCTACGAGCAGTACTTC. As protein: CASGGEGSYEQYF.

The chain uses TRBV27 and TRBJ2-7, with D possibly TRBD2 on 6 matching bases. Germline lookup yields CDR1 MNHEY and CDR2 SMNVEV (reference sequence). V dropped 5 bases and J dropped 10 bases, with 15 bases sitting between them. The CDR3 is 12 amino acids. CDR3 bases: TGTGCCAGCAGTCCCGTTGGGGGGAATCAGTACTTC. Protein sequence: CASSPVGGNQYF.

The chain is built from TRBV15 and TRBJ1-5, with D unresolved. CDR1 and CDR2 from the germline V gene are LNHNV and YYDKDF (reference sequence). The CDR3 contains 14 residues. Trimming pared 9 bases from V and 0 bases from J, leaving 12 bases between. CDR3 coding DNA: TGTGCCACTGGACCAGATTATAGCAATCAGCCCCAGCATTTT. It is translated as CATGPDYSNQPQHF.